The 8 T cell receptor beta chains below all came from one sample that was sequenced in a study of a mutant IDH1 vaccine in newly diagnosed glioma. Sequencing used immunoSEQ multiplex PCR; TCRdb keeps in-frame clones, though not all of them. Among 35,000 or so clones listed, about four fifths were seen once. Time point specified: week 11, during vaccination. The content of each vaccine dose was 300 ug of mutant IDH1 20-mer peptide, and topical imiquimod accompanied it. What these receptors recognize is not known. Material: peripheral blood mononuclear cells (PBMCs), obtained from a glioma patient whose treatment included an IDH1 peptide vaccine. The receptor source for this set is a woman aged 25 to 39 with glioma. Some clones in this sample may be carry-over from other donors' samples.

V is TRBV7-9 and J is TRBJ2-1, with 8 bases identical to TRBD1. The germline gives CDR1 SEHNR, CDR2 FQNEAQ (reference sequence). V lost 0 bases, J lost 5 bases, and 6 bases stayed unmatched. The CDR3 runs to 16 residues. CDR3 protein: CASSLAGQGGHNEQFF. The CDR3, as DNA: TGTGCCAGCAGCTTAGCAGGACAGGGAGGACACAATGAGCAGTTCTTC.

The V call is TRBV10-3, the J call TRBJ2-1, with 8 bases fitting TRBD2. Germline lookup yields CDR1 ENHRY and CDR2 SYGVKD. This CDR3 comprises 16 residues. V was clipped by 3 bases and J by 4 bases; unmatched bases: 8. The CDR3 region has the DNA TGTGCCATCAGTGACCCCGGGACTAGTGAATACAATGAGCAGTTCTTC. Amino acids: CAISDPGTSEYNEQFF.

V is TRBV7-2 and J is TRBJ2-7; 8 nucleotides match TRBD1. CDR1 and CDR2 from the germline V gene are SGHTA and FQGNSA. This CDR3 has 13 amino acids. J gave up 4 bases and V 5 bases, and 4 bases lay outside the gene matches. The chain's CDR3 is CASSVGQGYEQYF. CDR3 bases: TGTGCCAGCAGCGTTGGACAGGGTTACGAGCAGTACTTC.

The V call is TRBV30, the J call TRBJ2-2; 11 nucleotides agree with TRBD2. This CDR3 region has 15 residues. Looked up from germline, CDR1 is GTSNPN and CDR2 is SVGIG (reference sequence). The junction had 2 bases not matched to a gene; V was cut back by 3 bases and J by 2 bases. The CDR3 loop is CAWSRLAGNTGELFF. For the CDR3, the DNA is TGTGCCTGGAGCAGACTAGCGGGAAACACCGGGGAGCTGTTTTTT.

This clone turned up a few times. The chain recombines TRBV10-2 with TRBJ2-7, with unresolved D. V dropped 4 bases and J dropped 2 bases, with 15 bases sitting between them. The CDR3 spans 15 residues. Germline V gene data show CDR1 as WSHSY and CDR2 as SAAADI. The CDR3 spells CASSAPYGGAYEQYF. For the CDR3, the DNA is TGCGCCAGCAGTGCTCCTTACGGTGGTGCCTACGAGCAGTACTTC.

The chain carries TRBV10-3 and TRBJ1-1; 8 bases agree with TRBD1. Trimming at V came to 7 bases and at J to 5 bases, leaving 9 bases not matched to a gene. The V gene's germline CDR1 is ENHRY and CDR2 SYGVKD. CDR3 length: 14 residues. In nucleotides, the CDR3 is TGTGCCATCACCAGGGGGACAGGCGGGACTGAAGCTTTCTTT. Its protein product is CAITRGTGGTEAFF.

The chain joins TRBV29-1 to TRBJ2-7; D perhaps matches TRBD1 (6 bases). V lost 4 bases and J lost 0, with 10 bases in between. CDR1 is SQVTM, CDR2 ANQGSEA, per germline. The CDR3 runs 13 residues. CDR3 coding DNA: TGCAGCGTTGTAACAGGGAGCTCCTACGAGCAGTACTTC. Encoded protein: CSVVTGSSYEQYF.

V gene TRBV11-3 combines with J gene TRBJ1-1, with a weak D call TRBD1 (6 bases). Per the germline V gene, CDR1 is SGHNT and CDR2 is YENEEA. This CDR3 spans 14 amino acids. V was cut by 4 bases and J by 3 bases, with 12 bases left in between. The CDR3 sequence is CASSSSGGHTEAFF. In DNA, the CDR3 is TGTGCCAGCAGCTCTAGTGGGGGGCACACTGAAGCTTTCTTT. Full variable domain (outside the CDR3, taken from reference TRBV11-3 and TRBJ1-1): EAGVVQSPRYKIIEKKQPVAFWCNPISGHNTLYWYLQNLGQGPELLIRYENEEAVDDSQLPKDRFSAERLKGVDSTLKIQPAELGDSAVYLCASSSSGGHTEAFFGQGTRLTVV.